These T cell receptor beta chains were read from a single sample in a study of cytomegalovirus exposure and HLA in healthy donors. Sequencing was performed with immunoSEQ multiplex PCR; in TCRdb, only in-frame clones are kept and a portion is missing. The data show about 210,000 clones, about 80% seen once. The sample comprised PBMCs. These receptors were collected from a man aged 40-49 years in good health and CMV-seropositive. CDR3s include the opening cysteine and the closing phenylalanine or tryptophan. The D gene is left open where the match is weak. Clone size is given for some rows only: seen once, a few or many times, or a class if the clone is expanded.

v_call	clone_size	d_call	j_call	cdr3_aa	cdr3_nt
TRBV5-6	NA	TRBD1	TRBJ1-5	CASSLGQGSNQPQHF	TGTGCCAGCAGCTTGGGACAGGGGAGCAATCAGCCCCAGCATTTT
TRBV6-5	once	NA	TRBJ2-1	CASSSGGRAHHNEQFF	TGTGCCAGCAGTTCCGGGGGGCGGGCACATCACAATGAGCAGTTCTTC
TRBV14	few	TRBD1	TRBJ1-2	CASSHRQGSRYGYTF	TGTGCCAGCAGCCACCGACAGGGGAGTCGCTATGGCTACACCTTC
TRBV25-1	NA	TRBD1	TRBJ2-2	CASSEYLGTEPNTGELFF	TGTGCCAGCAGTGAATATCTCGGGACAGAACCGAACACCGGGGAGCTGTTTTTT
TRBV30	NA	TRBD1	TRBJ1-1	CARRDRGGNTEAFF	TGTGCTAGGAGGGACAGGGGGGGGAACACTGAAGCTTTCTTT
TRBV6-1	NA	TRBD1	TRBJ1-4	CASSLTGDGEKLFF	TGTGCCAGCAGCCTGACAGGGGATGGGGAAAAACTGTTTTTT
TRBV28	few	TRBD2	TRBJ2-4	CASSPIGASGRRNIQYF	TGTGCCAGCAGTCCGATAGGGGCTAGCGGGAGAAGGAACATTCAGTACTTC
TRBV10-3	NA	TRBD2	TRBJ2-1	CAIMGLAYNEQFF	TGTGCCATCATGGGACTAGCCTACAATGAGCAGTTCTTC
TRBV6-6	few	NA	TRBJ1-1	CASSYSDRYPNTEAFF	TGTGCCAGCAGTTATAGCGACAGGTACCCGAACACTGAAGCTTTCTTT
TRBV10-3	few	TRBD1	TRBJ2-7	CAIRSDRGPYEQYF	TGTGCCATCAGGTCGGACAGGGGGCCCTACGAGCAGTACTTC
TRBV19	NA	TRBD1	TRBJ1-4	CASSIHRGQEKLFF	TGTGCCAGTAGTATTCACAGGGGGCAGGAAAAACTGTTTTTT
TRBV5-4	NA	TRBD2	TRBJ2-3	CASSTLTSGKTDTQYF	TGTGCCAGCAGCACTCTGACTAGCGGGAAGACAGATACGCAGTATTTT
TRBV9	NA	NA	TRBJ2-6	CASSPEGRGDPLGANVLTF	TGTGCCAGCAGCCCTGAGGGCAGGGGGGATCCTCTTGGGGCCAACGTCCTGACTTTC
TRBV6-4	NA	NA	TRBJ2-1	CASRSVAGVGEQFF	TGTGCCAGCAGATCAGTCGCGGGCGTTGGTGAGCAGTTCTTC